Listed below are T cell receptor beta chains from one sample, sequenced in a study of a mutant IDH1 vaccine in newly diagnosed glioma. The repertoire was sequenced with immunoSEQ multiplex PCR; TCRdb's copy has only in-frame clones and lacks some. This sample carries about 34,000 clones, about three quarters of them seen once, and the ten largest clones take about 9.4%. The material sequenced was peripheral blood mononuclear cells (PBMCs), taken from a glioma patient treated with radiotherapy, temozolomide or both. The receptors stem from a man in his fifties or sixties with glioma. Some clones in this sample may be carry-over from other donors' samples. Both conserved end residues are part of each CDR3. D genes are given only for firm matches. The size entry is marked missing in some rows and otherwise reads once, few, many or a size class.

>TRBV6-6|NA|14|TRBJ1-4|NA
CASRQDMTNEKLFF
TGTGCCAGCAGGCAAGACATGACTAATGAAAAACTGTTTTTT
>TRBV13|NA|13|TRBJ2-7|NA
CASARERIYEQYF
TGTGCCAGCGCTCGGGAGAGGATCTACGAGCAGTACTTC
>TRBV2|NA|14|TRBJ2-3|NA
CASSLIQGADTQYF
TGTGCCAGCAGTTTAATACAGGGAGCGGATACGCAGTATTTT
>TRBV7-2|NA|13|TRBJ1-5|NA
CASSPNTNQPQHF
TGTGCCAGCAGCCCTAATACTAATCAGCCCCAGCATTTT
>TRBV28|NA|15|TRBJ2-7|NA
CASIRGAGGSYEQYF
TGTGCCAGCATAAGGGGGGCAGGGGGCTCCTACGAGCAGTACTTC
>TRBV2|NA|13|TRBJ2-3|NA
CASSLVGTDTQYF
TGTGCCAGCAGCCTAGTGGGCACAGATACGCAGTATTTT
>TRBV4-1|NA|18|TRBJ1-5|NA
CASSQEPPKGNSNQPQHF
TGCGCCAGCAGCCAAGAACCCCCCAAGGGGAATAGCAATCAGCCCCAGCATTTT
>TRBV7-2|TRBD2|16|TRBJ2-5|NA
CASSSGSGGDQETQYF
TGTGCCAGCAGCTCCGGTTCTGGGGGGGATCAAGAGACCCAGTACTTC
>TRBV7-2|NA|15|TRBJ1-4|once
CASSLDRGGNEKLFF
TGTGCCAGCAGCTTAGATAGGGGGGGCAATGAAAAACTGTTTTTT
>TRBV5-4|TRBD2|16|TRBJ2-7|NA
CASSRPGLAGVDEQYF
TGTGCCAGCAGCAGACCGGGACTAGCGGGGGTCGACGAGCAGTACTTC
>TRBV19|NA|14|TRBJ2-7|NA
CASSIGGLGYEQYF
TGTGCCAGTAGTATAGGCGGCCTCGGCTACGAGCAGTACTTC
>TRBV7-9|TRBD1|15|TRBJ1-2|NA
CASSSRTGISHGYTF
TGTGCCAGCAGCTCCCGGACAGGGATATCCCATGGCTACACCTTC
>TRBV2|NA|12|TRBJ1-1|NA
CASIGDHTEAFF
TGTGCCAGCATTGGAGATCACACTGAAGCTTTCTTT
>TRBV6-4|NA|17|TRBJ2-2|NA
CASSDRERLGNTGELFF
TGTGCCAGCAGTGACCGGGAGCGTCTGGGGAACACCGGGGAGCTGTTTTTT
>TRBV6-6|NA|12|TRBJ1-5|few
CASSYRGEGQHF
TGTGCCAGCAGTTATAGGGGAGAGGGCCAGCATTTT
>TRBV5-6|NA|15|TRBJ2-3|NA
CASSLLAGESDTQYF
TGTGCCAGCAGCTTGTTGGCAGGGGAGTCAGATACGCAGTATTTT
>TRBV7-9|NA|8|TRBJ2-1|NA
CAYNEQFF
TGTGCCTACAATGAGCAGTTCTTC
>TRBV7-9|TRBD1|15|TRBJ1-4|NA
CASSTTGTAIGKLFF
TGTGCCAGCAGCACTACCGGGACAGCCATTGGAAAACTGTTTTTT
>TRBV11-3|TRBD1|12|TRBJ1-1|NA
CASSTGGTEAFF
TGTGCCAGCAGCACAGGGGGGACTGAAGCTTTCTTT
>TRBV7-2|TRBD1|15|TRBJ2-1|few
CASSGGQGAYNEQFF
TGTGCCAGCAGCGGGGGACAGGGAGCCTACAATGAGCAGTTCTTC
>TRBV6-6|NA|13|TRBJ1-4|NA
CASSYSMGEKLFF
TGTGCCAGCAGTTACTCGATGGGGGAGAAACTGTTTTTT
>TRBV21-1|NA|18|TRBJ1-3|NA
CARFFASGCLSSGNTIYF
TGTGCCAGATTTTTCGCCTCTGGGTGCCTTAGCTCTGGAAACACCATATATTTT
>TRBV2|NA|13|TRBJ1-2|NA
CASRPTGNYGYTF
TGTGCCAGCAGACCCACTGGTAACTATGGCTACACCTTC
>TRBV6-5|TRBD1|14|TRBJ2-2|NA
CASSRDSRPGELFF
TGTGCCAGCAGTAGGGACAGCCGCCCCGGGGAGCTGTTTTTT
>TRBV7-2|NA|16|TRBJ1-4|NA
CASSLFRGGANEKLFF
TGTGCCAGCAGCTTATTTCGGGGAGGAGCTAATGAAAAACTGTTTTTT
>TRBV6-1|NA|12|TRBJ1-2|NA
CASRRNIYGYTF
TGTGCCAGCAGAAGGAACATTTATGGCTACACCTTC
>TRBV7-6|TRBD2|14|TRBJ2-7|NA
CASSPTSGSDEQYF
TGTGCCAGCAGCCCGACTAGCGGGAGCGACGAGCAGTACTTC
>TRBV19|NA|14|TRBJ1-2|NA
CASSIGAQRYGYTF
TGTGCCAGTAGTATAGGGGCCCAACGCTATGGCTACACCTTC
>TRBV25-1|TRBD1|14|TRBJ2-1|NA
CASSEGTGGSEQFF
TGTGCCAGCAGTGAAGGGACAGGGGGTAGTGAGCAGTTCTTC
>TRBV29-1|NA|16|TRBJ1-2|once
CSVEPETGAVGYGYTF
TGCAGCGTTGAACCAGAAACGGGGGCTGTGGGGTATGGCTACACCTTC
>TRBV2|NA|15|TRBJ2-1|NA
CASSGTPGLNNEQFF
TGTGCCAGCAGTGGGACCCCCGGTCTCAACAATGAGCAGTTCTTC
>TRBV30|NA|18|TRBJ1-5|NA
CAWSFRGSGLISNQPQHF
TGTGCCTGGAGTTTCCGGGGATCGGGGCTTATTAGCAATCAGCCCCAGCATTTT
>TRBV5-6|NA|15|TRBJ2-3|NA
CASSAGTRGSDTQYF
TGTGCCAGCAGCGCCGGGACCCGGGGCTCAGATACGCAGTATTTT
>TRBV5-5|TRBD2|16|TRBJ2-1|NA
CASSWGLAVIYNEQFF
TGTGCCAGCAGCTGGGGACTAGCGGTTATCTACAATGAGCAGTTCTTC
>TRBV28|NA|13|TRBJ1-1|NA
CASRKDLNTEAFF
TGTGCCAGCAGGAAGGATCTGAACACTGAAGCTTTCTTT
>TRBV5-1|TRBD1|13|TRBJ1-2|NA
CASSLTGDYGYTF
TGCGCCAGCAGCCTTACAGGGGACTATGGCTACACCTTC
>TRBV7-6|NA|11|TRBJ2-1|NA
CASSTGNEQFF
TGTGCCAGCAGCACAGGGAATGAGCAGTTCTTC
>TRBV7-9|NA|16|TRBJ1-2|NA
CASSPQGRYLNYGYTF
TGTGCCAGCAGCCCCCAGGGGCGGTACCTTAACTATGGCTACACCTTC
>TRBV30|NA|13|TRBJ1-2|NA
CAWSAGFSYGYTF
TGTGCCTGGAGTGCCGGGTTCTCCTATGGCTACACCTTC
>TRBV5-1|NA|14|TRBJ2-1|few
CASSPGDRDYEQFF
TGCGCCAGCAGCCCCGGCGACAGGGACTATGAGCAGTTCTTC
>TRBV2|NA|13|TRBJ1-6|few
CASSIALNSPLHF
TGTGCCAGCAGCATCGCTTTGAATTCACCCCTCCACTTT
>TRBV9|NA|15|TRBJ1-1|NA
CASSVESRGAREAFF
TGTGCCAGCAGCGTAGAAAGTAGGGGGGCGCGTGAAGCTTTCTTT